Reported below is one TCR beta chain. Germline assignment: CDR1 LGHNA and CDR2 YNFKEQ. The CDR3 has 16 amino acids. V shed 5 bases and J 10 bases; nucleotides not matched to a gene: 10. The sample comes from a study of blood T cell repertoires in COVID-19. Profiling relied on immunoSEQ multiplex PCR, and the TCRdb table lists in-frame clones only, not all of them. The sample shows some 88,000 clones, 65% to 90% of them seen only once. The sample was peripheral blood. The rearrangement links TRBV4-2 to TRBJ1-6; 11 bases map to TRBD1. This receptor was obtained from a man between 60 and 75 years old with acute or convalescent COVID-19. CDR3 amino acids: CASSAWDRGAGSPLHF. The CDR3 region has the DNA TGTGCCAGCAGCGCTTGGGACAGGGGGGCGGGATCACCCCTCCACTTT.